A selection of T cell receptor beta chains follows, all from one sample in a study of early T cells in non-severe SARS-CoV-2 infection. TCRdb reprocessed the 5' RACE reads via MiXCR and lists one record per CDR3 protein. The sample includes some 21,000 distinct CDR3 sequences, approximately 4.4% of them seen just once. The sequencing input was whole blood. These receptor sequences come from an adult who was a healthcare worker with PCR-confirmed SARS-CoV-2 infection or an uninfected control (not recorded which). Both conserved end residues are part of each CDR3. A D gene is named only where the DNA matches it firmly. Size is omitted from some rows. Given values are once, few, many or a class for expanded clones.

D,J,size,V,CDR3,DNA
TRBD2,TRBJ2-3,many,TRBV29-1,CSVVAGGSADTQYF,TGCAGCGTTGTAGCGGGGGGGTCGGCAGATACGCAGTATTTT
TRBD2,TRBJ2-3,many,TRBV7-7,CASSLGRLAGATDTQYF,TGTGCTAGCAGCTTAGGCCGACTAGCGGGGGCTACAGATACGCAGTATTTT
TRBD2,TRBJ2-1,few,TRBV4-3,CASSQGAGTSGNNEQFF,TGCGCCAGCAGCCAAGGTGCCGGGACTAGCGGTAACAATGAGCAGTTCTTC
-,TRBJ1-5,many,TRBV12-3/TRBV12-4,CASSAGGRVQHF,TGTGCCAGCAGCGCTGGGGGTAGGGTCCAGCATTTT
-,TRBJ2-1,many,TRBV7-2,CASSTPGFRNEQFF,TGTGCCAGCAGCACCCCAGGGTTCCGGAATGAGCAGTTCTTC
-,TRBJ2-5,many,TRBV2,CASSEEARGTQYF,TGTGCCAGCAGTGAAGAAGCTCGCGGGACCCAGTACTTC
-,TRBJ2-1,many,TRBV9,CASSDRWSSSYNEQFF,TGTGCCAGCAGCGACCGGTGGTCTTCCTCCTACAATGAGCAGTTCTTC
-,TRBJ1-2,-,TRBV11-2,CASSLHKRSGYGYTF,TGTGCCAGCAGCTTACACAAAAGGTCCGGCTATGGCTACACCTTC
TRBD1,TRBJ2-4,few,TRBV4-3,CASSLQGRNIQYF,TGCGCCAGCAGCCTACAGGGGAGAAACATTCAGTACTTC
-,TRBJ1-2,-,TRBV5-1,CASSLAVDRLYGYTF,TGCGCCAGCAGCTTGGCGGTCGATCGTCTCTATGGCTACACCTTC
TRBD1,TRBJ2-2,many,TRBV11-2,CASSLDYVGQGNTGELFF,TGTGCCAGCAGCTTAGATTATGTAGGACAGGGGAACACCGGGGAGCTGTTTTTT
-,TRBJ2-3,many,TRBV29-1,CSVEQGPVPDTQYF,TGCAGCGTTGAACAGGGGCCCGTCCCAGATACGCAGTATTTT
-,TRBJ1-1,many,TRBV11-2,CASSRAPGQLTEAFF,TGTGCCAGCAGCCGAGCCCCGGGACAACTCACTGAAGCTTTCTTT
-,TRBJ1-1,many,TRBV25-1,CASRETGTKNTEAFF,TGTGCCAGCAGAGAAACCGGGACAAAGAACACTGAAGCTTTCTTT
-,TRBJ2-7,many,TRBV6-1,CASSVTGQGTYEQYF,TGTGCCAGCAGTGTCACCGGCCAGGGAACCTACGAGCAGTACTTC
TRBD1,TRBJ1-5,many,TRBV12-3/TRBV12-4,CASSFGGQGSQPQHF,TGTGCCAGCAGTTTTGGGGGACAGGGAAGTCAGCCCCAGCATTTT
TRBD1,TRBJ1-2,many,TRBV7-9,CASSPPWGQGNGYTF,TGTGCCAGCAGCCCTCCTTGGGGACAGGGCAATGGCTACACCTTC
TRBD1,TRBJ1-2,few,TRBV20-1,CSARGDRDYGYTF,TGCAGTGCTAGAGGGGACAGGGACTATGGCTACACCTTC
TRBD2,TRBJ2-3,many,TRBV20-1,CSARGTSGATDTQYF,TGCAGTGCTAGGGGGACTAGCGGGGCTACAGATACGCAGTATTTT
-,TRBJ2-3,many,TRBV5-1,CASSRVVTDTQYF,TGCGCCAGCAGCCGTGTCGTCACAGATACGCAGTATTTT
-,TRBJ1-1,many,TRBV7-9,CASSLANGAEAFF,TGTGCCAGCAGCTTAGCAAATGGGGCTGAAGCTTTCTTT
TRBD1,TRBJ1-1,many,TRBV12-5,CASGLRGRDRVHTEAFF,TGTGCTAGTGGTTTGAGGGGAAGGGACAGGGTGCACACTGAAGCTTTCTTT
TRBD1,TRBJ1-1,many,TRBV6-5,CASRLDRVVTEAFF,TGTGCCAGCAGATTGGACAGGGTGGTCACTGAAGCTTTCTTT
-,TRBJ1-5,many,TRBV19,CASSIWGSNSNQPQHF,TGTGCCAGTAGTATATGGGGCTCGAACTCCAATCAGCCCCAGCATTTT
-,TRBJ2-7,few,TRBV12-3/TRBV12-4,CASSRDIYEQYF,TGTGCCAGCAGTCGCGACATCTACGAGCAGTACTTC
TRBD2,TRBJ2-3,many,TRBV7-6,CASMSSGGSDTQYF,TGTGCCAGCATGTCTAGCGGGGGTTCAGATACGCAGTATTTT
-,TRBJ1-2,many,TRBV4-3,CASSQDIGLYYGYTF,TGCGCCAGCAGCCAGGATATAGGGTTATACTATGGCTACACCTTC
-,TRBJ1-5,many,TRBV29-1,CSAGGQNNQPQHF,TGCAGCGCCGGTGGACAGAACAATCAGCCCCAGCATTTT
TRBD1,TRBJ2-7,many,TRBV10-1,CASSESAGQGTYEQYF,TGCGCCAGCAGTGAGTCGGCGGGACAGGGAACCTACGAGCAGTACTTC
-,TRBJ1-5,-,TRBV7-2,CASCNLGPRYNQPQHF,TGTGCCAGCTGCAATCTTGGCCCTAGGTACAATCAGCCCCAGCATTTT
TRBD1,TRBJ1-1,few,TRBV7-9,CASSRYPRLTGGEGTEAFF,TGTGCCAGCAGTCGTTACCCCCGATTGACAGGGGGTGAGGGCACTGAAGCTTTCTTT
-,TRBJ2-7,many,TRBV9,CASSVAAISYEQYF,TGTGCCAGCAGCGTAGCCGCCATTTCCTACGAGCAGTACTTC
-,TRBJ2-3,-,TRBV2,CASRQESSTDTQYF,TGTGCCAGCAGGCAGGAAAGTAGCACAGATACGCAGTATTTT
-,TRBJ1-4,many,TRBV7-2,CASSFDWGEMGNEKLFF,TGTGCCAGCAGCTTCGACTGGGGCGAGATGGGCAATGAAAAACTGTTTTTT
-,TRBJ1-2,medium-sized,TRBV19,CASNDDSYGYTF,TGTGCCAGTAACGACGACAGCTATGGCTACACCTTC
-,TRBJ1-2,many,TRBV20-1,CSAVTQNRDNYGYTF,TGCAGTGCCGTTACACAAAACAGGGATAACTATGGCTACACCTTC
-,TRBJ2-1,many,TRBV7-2,CASSHGQNEQFF,TGTGCCAGCAGCCACGGACAGAATGAGCAGTTCTTC
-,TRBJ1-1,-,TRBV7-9,CASSFRGVTEAFF,TGTGCCAGCAGCTTTCGAGGGGTCACTGAAGCTTTCTTT
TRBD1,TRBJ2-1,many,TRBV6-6,CASSHQGVPYNEQFF,TGTGCCAGCAGTCACCAGGGGGTCCCCTACAATGAGCAGTTCTTC
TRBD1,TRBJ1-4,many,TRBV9,CASSPGGPVSELFF,TGTGCCAGCAGCCCAGGGGGACCCGTCTCGGAACTGTTTTTT
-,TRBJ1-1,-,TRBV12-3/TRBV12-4,CASSSLHDIKAFF,TGTGCCAGCAGTTCCCTGCATGACATAAAGGCTTTCTTT
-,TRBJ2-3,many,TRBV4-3,CASSQEGASRTDTQYF,TGCGCCAGCAGCCAAGAGGGGGCATCCCGCACAGATACGCAGTATTTT
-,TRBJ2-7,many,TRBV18,CASTLGKNYEQYF,TGTGCCAGCACCCTTGGGAAAAACTACGAGCAGTACTTC
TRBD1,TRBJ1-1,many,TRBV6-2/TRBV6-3,CASSYADRFRIYTEAFF,TGTGCCAGCAGTTACGCGGACAGGTTTAGGATCTACACTGAAGCTTTCTTT
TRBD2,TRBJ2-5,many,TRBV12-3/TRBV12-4,CASSWGGDGTQYF,TGTGCCAGCAGTTGGGGGGGAGATGGGACCCAGTACTTC
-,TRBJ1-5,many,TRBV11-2,CASSLDRVQPQHF,TGTGCCAGCAGCTTAGATCGAGTTCAGCCCCAGCATTTT
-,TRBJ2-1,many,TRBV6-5,CASSRGALIDEQFF,TGTGCCAGCAGTCGCGGGGCGTTAATCGATGAGCAGTTCTTC
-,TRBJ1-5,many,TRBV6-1,CASSEAGGDQPQHF,TGTGCCAGCAGTGAAGCGGGGGGGGATCAGCCCCAGCATTTT
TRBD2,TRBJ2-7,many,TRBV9,CASSASGTPYEQYF,TGTGCCAGCAGCGCTAGCGGAACCCCCTACGAGCAGTACTTC
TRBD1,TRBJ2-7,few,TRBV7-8,CASSFTSWTGGAQYEQYF,TGTGCCAGCAGCTTCACCTCCTGGACAGGGGGCGCCCAATACGAGCAGTACTTC
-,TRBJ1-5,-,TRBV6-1,CASSEAGAGQSQHF,TGTGCCAGCAGTGAAGCGGGGGCGGGTCAGTCCCAGCATTTT
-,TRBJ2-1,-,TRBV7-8,CASSPGGGLEQFF,TGTGCCAGCAGCCCCGGAGGGGGTCTGGAGCAGTTCTTC
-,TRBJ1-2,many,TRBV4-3,CASSQATGGQYGYTF,TGCGCCAGCAGCCAAGCGACCGGGGGCCAATATGGCTACACCTTC
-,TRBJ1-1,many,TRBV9,CASSVGAKLNTEAFF,TGTGCCAGCAGCGTAGGTGCAAAATTGAACACTGAAGCTTTCTTT
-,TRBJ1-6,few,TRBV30,CASQQGIVRSPLHF,TGTGCCTCCCAACAGGGAATCGTAAGATCACCCCTCCACTTT
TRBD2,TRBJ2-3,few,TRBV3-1,CASSLPTSGGATDTQYF,TGTGCCAGCAGCCTTCCGACTAGCGGGGGGGCAACAGATACGCAGTATTTT
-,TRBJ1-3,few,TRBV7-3,CASSLGPRGTGNTIYF,TGTGCCAGCAGCTTAGGCCCTCGAGGGACTGGAAACACCATATATTTT
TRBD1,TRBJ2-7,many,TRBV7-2,CASSPQTGRDEQYF,TGTGCCAGCAGCCCTCAGACAGGGCGGGACGAGCAGTACTTC
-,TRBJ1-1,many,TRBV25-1,CASSGGGNTEAFF,TGTGCCAGCAGTGGAGGGGGGAACACTGAAGCTTTCTTT
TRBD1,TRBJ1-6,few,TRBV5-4,CASSQDRGPPLHF,TGTGCCAGCAGCCAAGACAGGGGCCCACCCCTCCACTTT